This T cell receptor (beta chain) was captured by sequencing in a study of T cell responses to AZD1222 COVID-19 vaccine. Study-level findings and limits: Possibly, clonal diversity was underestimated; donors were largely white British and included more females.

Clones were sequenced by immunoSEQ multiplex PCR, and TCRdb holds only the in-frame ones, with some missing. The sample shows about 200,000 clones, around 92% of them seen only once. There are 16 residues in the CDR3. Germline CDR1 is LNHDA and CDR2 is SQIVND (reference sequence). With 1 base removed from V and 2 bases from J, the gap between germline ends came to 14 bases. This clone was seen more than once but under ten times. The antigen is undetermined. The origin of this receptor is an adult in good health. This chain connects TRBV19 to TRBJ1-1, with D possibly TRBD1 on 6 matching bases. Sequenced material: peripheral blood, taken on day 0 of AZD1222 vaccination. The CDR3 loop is CASSIGALGHNTEAFF. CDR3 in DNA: TGTGCCAGTAGTATAGGTGCACTGGGACACAACACTGAAGCTTTCTTT.